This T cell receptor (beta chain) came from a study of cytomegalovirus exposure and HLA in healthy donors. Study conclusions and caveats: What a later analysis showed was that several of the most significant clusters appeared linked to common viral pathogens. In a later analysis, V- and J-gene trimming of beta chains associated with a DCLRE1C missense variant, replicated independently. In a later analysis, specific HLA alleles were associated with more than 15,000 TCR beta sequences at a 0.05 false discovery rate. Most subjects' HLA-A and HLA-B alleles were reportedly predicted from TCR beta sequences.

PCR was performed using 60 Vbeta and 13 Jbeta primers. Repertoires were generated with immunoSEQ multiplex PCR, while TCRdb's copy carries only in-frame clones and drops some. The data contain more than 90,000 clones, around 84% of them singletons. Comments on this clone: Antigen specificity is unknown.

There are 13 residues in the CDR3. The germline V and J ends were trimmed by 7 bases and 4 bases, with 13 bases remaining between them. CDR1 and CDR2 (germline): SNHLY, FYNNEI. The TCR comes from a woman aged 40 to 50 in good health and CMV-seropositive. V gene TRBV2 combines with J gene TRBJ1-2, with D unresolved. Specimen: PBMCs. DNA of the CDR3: TGTGCCAGCACGCCAGGCTTCTTCTATGGCTACACCTTC. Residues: CASTPGFFYGYTF.